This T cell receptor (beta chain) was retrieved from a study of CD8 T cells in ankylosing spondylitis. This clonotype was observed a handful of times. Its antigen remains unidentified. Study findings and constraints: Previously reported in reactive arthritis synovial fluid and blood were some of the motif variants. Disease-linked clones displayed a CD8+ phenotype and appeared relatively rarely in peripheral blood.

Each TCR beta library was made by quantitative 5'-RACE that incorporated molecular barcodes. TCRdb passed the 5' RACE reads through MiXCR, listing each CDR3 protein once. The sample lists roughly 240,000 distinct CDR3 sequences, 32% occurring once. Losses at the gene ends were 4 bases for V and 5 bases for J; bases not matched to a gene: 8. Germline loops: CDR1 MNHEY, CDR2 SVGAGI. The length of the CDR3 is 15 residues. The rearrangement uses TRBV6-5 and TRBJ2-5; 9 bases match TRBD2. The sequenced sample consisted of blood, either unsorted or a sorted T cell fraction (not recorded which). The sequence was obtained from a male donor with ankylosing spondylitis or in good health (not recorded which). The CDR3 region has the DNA TGTGCCAGCAGTTCCACCGGGACTAGCAGGGAGACCCAGTACTTC. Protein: CASSSTGTSRETQYF.